Reported below is one T cell receptor (beta chain). TCRdb's table, derived via immunoSEQ multiplex PCR, lists solely in-frame clones and lacks some. The table includes more than 140,000 clones, roughly nine tenths detected once. These data come from a study of control samples from healthy donors and cancer patients. J was trimmed by 7 bases and V by 5 bases; bases with no gene match: 5. The V gene's germline CDR1 is MNHEY and CDR2 SVGAGI. The CDR3 is 13 residues long. This TCR was recovered from a man aged 18-30 years in good health. The chain uses TRBV6-5 and TRBJ1-1, with TRBD1 identical over 9 bases. Input material: blood. This CDR3 reads CASSPGQGFEAFF. Written as DNA, the CDR3 is TGTGCCAGCAGTCCGGGACAGGGCTTTGAAGCTTTCTTT.